This T cell receptor (beta chain) is drawn from a study of post-analysis software for immune sequencing data. Overall study results and limits: Under the F measure, samples that were prepared in one batch clustered strongly together. When patients were compared with controls, four to six TRBV segments were more frequent, TRBV5-6, TRBV5-1 and TRBV20-1 among them.

Worth noting for this clonotype: Its target is not known.

Included in the TCR beta cDNA libraries were unique molecular identifiers. TCRdb re-called the PCR reads with MiXCR, one entry per CDR3 protein. The sample shows fewer than 850,000 distinct CDR3 sequences, 46% of them seen only once. With 3 bases removed from V and 0 bases from J, the gap between germline ends came to 6 bases. Looked up from germline, CDR1 is LGHDT and CDR2 is YNNKEL (reference sequence). The CDR3 runs to 14 residues. Sequenced input: blood. This rearrangement joins TRBV3-1 to TRBJ2-1; tentative D call: TRBD2 (5 bases). This clonotype was sampled from a girl aged 5-17 years with multiple sclerosis. As DNA, the CDR3 is TGTGCCAGCAGCCACGGGGTCTCCTACAATGAGCAGTTCTTC. It yields the protein CASSHGVSYNEQFF.